This passage covers 23 T cell receptor beta chains from one sample sequenced in a study of T cells in Graves' hyperthyroidism and ophthalmopathy. The CDR3 regions of TCR beta were amplified from RNA transcripts. RT-PCR in the first round (using the HTBI primer set) targeted the TCR CDR3. TCRdb called the multiplex PCR reads again in MiXCR, with one record for every CDR3 protein. Here the sample spans 500,000 or so distinct CDR3 sequences, roughly 15% being singletons. Sequenced: blood. These receptors were taken from a woman between 18 and 29 years old with Graves' ophthalmopathy.

The rearrangement joins TRBV9 to TRBJ2-2, with D uncertain. Germline loops: CDR1 SGDLS, CDR2 YYNGEE. CDR3 size: 15 residues. V was trimmed by 4 bases and J by 0 bases, leaving 10 bases between them. CDR3 loop: CASSFGQPNTGELFF. As DNA, the CDR3 is TGTGCCAGCAGCTTCGGCCAGCCGAACACCGGGGAGCTGTTTTTT.

This clonotype occurred many times. The V and J genes are TRBV4-3 and TRBJ2-1; no reliable D call. The CDR3 is 16 amino acids. Trimming removed 0 bases from V and 0 bases from J, with 9 bases in between. Germline V CDR1 and CDR2: LGHNA, YSLEER. The CDR3 nucleotides are TGCGCCAGCAGCCAAGATCGCCAGTTCTCCTACAATGAGCAGTTCTTC. As protein: CASSQDRQFSYNEQFF.

V gene TRBV4-3 combines with J gene TRBJ1-5; tentatively, D is TRBD1 (5 bases). Trimming removed 4 bases from V and 9 bases from J, with 16 bases in between. CDR1 LGHNA and CDR2 YSLEER come from the germline V gene. There are 14 residues in the CDR3. The CDR3 nucleotides read TGCGCCAGCAGCCCGCAGGGAGGCACAAGGCCCCAGCATTTT. Translating it yields CASSPQGGTRPQHF.

With respect to this clonotype: A much bigger clone sits one base away, suggesting this may be a read error. The gene calls are TRBV7-9 and TRBJ1-1; maybe TRBD1 (6 bases). Per germline, CDR1 SEHNR and CDR2 FQNEAQ (reference sequence). The CDR3 has 13 residues. In nucleotides, the CDR3 is TGTGCCGGCAGCGCGCAGGGGCGGGTGGAAGCTTTCTTT. As protein: CAGSAQGRVEAFF.

This chain joins TRBV5-1 and TRBJ2-1; D not certain. V was clipped by 0 bases and J by 10 bases, with 14 bases between them. The CDR3 runs 14 residues. CDR1 is SGHRS and CDR2 is YFSETQ in the germline V gene. The CDR3, as DNA: TGCGCCAGCAGCTTGGTCGGTAGCAAGGCCGAGCAGTTCTTC. Protein: CASSLVGSKAEQFF.

The CDR3 coding sequence is TGTGCCATCAGTGAGTCGGTGACTAGTAGCTCCTACGAGCAGTACTTC. Translation: CAISESVTSSSYEQYF. V and J are TRBV10-3 and TRBJ2-7, with D perhaps matching TRBD2 (6 bases). In germline, CDR1 is ENHRY, CDR2 SYGVKD. The CDR3 runs 16 residues. V was cut by 0 bases and J by 0 bases, with 12 bases left in between.

The rearrangement uses TRBV27 and TRBJ2-1; 12 bases align to TRBD1. CDR1 and CDR2 (germline): MNHEY, SMNVEV (reference sequence). V was clipped by 8 bases and J by 10 bases; unmatched bases: 24. There are 19 residues in the CDR3. The CDR3 reads CASSFSGTGGFIGFHEQFF. The CDR3 nucleotides read TGTGCCAGCTCATTTTCCGGGACAGGGGGCTTTATAGGCTTCCACGAGCAGTTCTTC.

This clonotype was detected many times. The chain links TRBV28 to TRBJ2-1; 13 bases are shared with TRBD2. The V and J ends lost 5 bases and 6 bases, in that order; junction bases with no gene match: 7. CDR3 length: 16 residues. The germline gives CDR1 MDHEN, CDR2 SYDVKM. CDR3 sequence reads: CASSPHGTSGTNEQFF. CDR3 DNA: TGTGCCAGCAGTCCCCACGGGACTAGCGGGACCAATGAGCAGTTCTTC.

This clonotype came up a few times. V is TRBV4-2 and J is TRBJ2-1, with 10 bases matching TRBD2. J lost 6 bases, V lost 0 bases, and 5 bases had no gene match. The CDR3 length is 16 residues. Germline lookup yields CDR1 LGHNA and CDR2 YNFKEQ. CDR3 sequence reads: CASSQDASSGSNEQFF. The CDR3 DNA sequence: TGTGCCAGCAGCCAAGATGCGTCTAGCGGGAGCAATGAGCAGTTCTTC.

This clonotype has ten or more counts. This rearrangement joins TRBV7-8 to TRBJ2-1; 7 bases agree with TRBD2. V was pared by 5 bases and J by 0 bases, with 7 bases of the junction left unmatched. Germline lookup yields CDR1 SGHVS and CDR2 FQNEAQ. This CDR3 contains 16 residues. The CDR3 is CASSVTGTNSYNEQFF. In DNA form, the CDR3 reads TGTGCCAGCAGCGTAACCGGGACTAACTCCTACAATGAGCAGTTCTTC.

The chain has TRBV18 and TRBJ2-1; D is possibly TRBD1 or TRBD2 (5 bases each). In germline, CDR1 is KGHSH, CDR2 LQKENI. There are 17 residues in the CDR3. Trimming stripped 2 bases from V and 8 bases from J, with 22 bases between. CDR3 protein: CASSPFPVGELRDEQFF. The CDR3 DNA follows: TGTGCCAGCTCACCATTCCCTGTAGGGGAGTTGAGGGATGAGCAGTTCTTC.

There are a few counts of this clonotype. CDR3 region: CASRETRRYNEQFF. Here the CDR3 DNA reads TGTGCCAGCAGGGAGACTAGACGTTACAATGAGCAGTTCTTC. The genes are TRBV6-1 and TRBJ2-1, with D possibly TRBD2 on 6 matching bases. The CDR3 contains 14 residues. Trimming shortened V by 6 bases and J by 4 bases, and 13 bases separated the two germline ends. Germline CDR1 and CDR2: MNHNS and SASEGT.

This chain uses TRBV6-1 with TRBJ1-4, with TRBD1 matching over 8 bases. The trim removed 4 bases at V and 4 bases at J, leaving 5 bases unmatched. There are 15 residues in the CDR3. CDR1 and CDR2 (germline): MNHNS, SASEGT. CDR3 nucleotides: TGTGCCAGCAGTGCAGGGGGCGCCGGTAATGAAAAACTGTTTTTT. As protein: CASSAGGAGNEKLFF.

This clonotype was observed many times. The V call is TRBV20-1, the J call TRBJ1-4; D may be TRBD1 (5 bases). This CDR3 is 14 amino acids long. Germline assignment: CDR1 DFQATT and CDR2 SNEGSKA (reference sequence). V was clipped by 3 bases and J by 4 bases, with 12 bases between them. The CDR3 DNA is TGCAGTGCTAGGGGTGCGGGGGGTAATGAAAAACTGTTTTTT. Translated, it gives CSARGAGGNEKLFF.

The chain joins TRBV5-6 to TRBJ1-5; D may be TRBD1 (6 bases). The germline V gene encodes CDR1 SGHDT and CDR2 YYEEEE. There are 17 residues in the CDR3. Trimming left V 2 bases short and J 1 base short, with 16 bases between. The CDR3 nucleotides are TGTGCCAGCAGCTTCGGCGGGGGGGCCGACAGCAATCAGCCCCAGCATTTT. Its translation: CASSFGGGADSNQPQHF.

The chain employs TRBV28 and TRBJ1-5; 9 nucleotides line up with TRBD1. The CDR3 is made up of 14 amino acids. Germline V gene data show CDR1 as MDHEN and CDR2 as SYDVKM. V shed 5 bases and J 6 bases; nucleotides not matched to a gene: 5. The CDR3 reads CASSDRGYGQPQHF. The DNA for the CDR3 is TGTGCCAGCAGTGACAGGGGGTACGGTCAGCCCCAGCATTTT.

Worth noting for this clonotype: This may be a read error: a much more frequent sequence differs by one nucleotide. This sequence joins TRBV27 and TRBJ2-7; tentative D call: TRBD2 (6 bases). Germline CDR1 and CDR2: MNHEY and SMNVEV (reference sequence). The CDR3 is 13 residues long. The CDR3 DNA reads TGTGCCAGCAGCCGGGACTCAGCCCTCGAGCAGCACTTC. Protein: CASSRDSALEQHF.

The table lists this clonotype with many counts. The chain is built from TRBV7-2 and TRBJ2-7; 7 nucleotides match TRBD2. This CDR3 is built from 14 residues. Germline V gene data show CDR1 as SGHTA and CDR2 as FQGNSA. J lost 1 base, V lost 4 bases, and 4 bases had no gene match. The CDR3 region is CASSSGGTSYEQYF. CDR3 coding DNA: TGTGCCAGCAGCTCGGGAGGTACTTCCTACGAGCAGTACTTC. Variable domain in full (rest from reference TRBV7-2 and TRBJ2-7): GAGVSQSPSNKVTEKGKDVELRCDPISGHTALYWYRQSLGQGLEFLIYFQGNSAPDKSGLPSDRFSAERTGGSVSTLTIQRTQQEDSAVYLCASSSGGTSYEQYFGPGTRLTVT.

This clonotype was counted at least ten times. The chain recombines TRBV5-1 with TRBJ2-1, with 14 bases identical to TRBD2. From germline, CDR1 is SGHRS and CDR2 YFSETQ. V gave up 4 bases and J gave up 5 bases; unmatched junction bases: 8. The CDR3 totals 17 residues. DNA for the CDR3: TGCGCCAGCAGCGTAAGGACTAGCGGGGGGCGCAACAATGAGCAGTTCTTC. Encoded protein: CASSVRTSGGRNNEQFF. The complete variable domain, with remaining parts taken from reference TRBV5-1 and TRBJ2-1, reads KAGVTQTPRYLIKTRGQQVTLSCSPISGHRSVSWYQQTPGQGLQFLFEYFSETQRNKGNFPGRFSGRQFSNSRSEMNVSTLELGDSALYLCASSVRTSGGRNNEQFFGPGTRLTVL.

There are a few counts of this clonotype. The chain is built from TRBV6-1 and TRBJ2-7; 10 nucleotides match TRBD1. Germline-derived CDR1 and CDR2 are MNHNS and SASEGT. V was pared by 3 bases and J by 5 bases, with 4 bases of the junction left unmatched. The CDR3 has 14 residues. The CDR3 DNA reads as TGTGCCAGCAGTGAGTGGGACAGGGGCAACGAGCAGTACTTC. It specifies CASSEWDRGNEQYF.

This clonotype was detected only a few times. V usage is TRBV4-1 and J usage is TRBJ1-1; D is undetermined. V lost 3 bases and J 5 bases, leaving 13 bases between the germline ends. The germline V gene encodes CDR1 MGHRA and CDR2 YSYEKL. The CDR3 totals 14 residues. Here the CDR3 DNA reads TGCGCCAGCAGCCAGATCACTGAAGGGACTGAAGCTTTCTTT. It codes for CASSQITEGTEAFF.

This clonotype was counted a few times. The CDR3 sequence: CASSQRPGLEETQYF. In nucleotides, the CDR3 is TGCGCCAGCAGCCAGAGACCGGGACTAGAAGAGACCCAGTACTTC. The rearrangement links TRBV4-3 to TRBJ2-5, with 8 bases identical to TRBD2. The trim removed 3 bases at V and 3 bases at J, leaving 6 bases unmatched. CDR1 and CDR2 from the germline V gene are LGHNA and YSLEER. The CDR3 loop spans 15 amino acids.

The gene calls are TRBV2 and TRBJ1-3; 8 bases fit TRBD1. This CDR3 has 14 amino acids. Trimming took 8 bases from V and 4 from J; bases not matched to a gene: 7. Germline lookup yields CDR1 SNHLY and CDR2 FYNNEI. CDR3 loop: CASGWTGTGNTIYF. The CDR3 region has the DNA TGTGCCAGCGGGTGGACAGGGACGGGAAACACCATATATTTT. The variable domain in full, completed from reference TRBV2 and TRBJ1-3, reads EPEVTQTPSHQVTQMGQEVILRCVPISNHLYFYWYRQILGQKVEFLVSFYNNEISEKSEIFDDQFSVERPDGSNFTLKIRSTKLEDSAMYFCASGWTGTGNTIYFGEGSWLTVV.